Listed here are 18 T cell receptor beta chains from one sample, sequenced in a study of T cell responses to AZD1222 COVID-19 vaccine. Profiling relied on immunoSEQ multiplex PCR, and the TCRdb table lists in-frame clones only, not all of them. Of about 120,000 clones in the sample, approximately 86% are singletons; the top ten hold approximately 9.6%. The starting material was peripheral blood, obtained on day 0 of AZD1222 vaccination. The receptors here all came from an adult in good health.

This clone is a singleton in its sample. The chain carries TRBV29-1 and TRBJ1-2; 8 nucleotides align to TRBD1. After removal of 7 bases from V and 4 bases from J, the junction contained 11 bases not matched to a gene. The CDR3 is 14 amino acids. In germline, CDR1 is SQVTM, CDR2 ANQGSEA. The CDR3 nucleotides are TGCAGCGCCAGTATCACAGGGGGACGCTATGGCTACACCTTC. Amino acids: CSASITGGRYGYTF.

In the case of this clone: A much larger clone sits a single nucleotide away, making a read error possible. This chain joins TRBV19 and TRBJ1-5, with D possibly being TRBD1 (5 bases). Per germline, CDR1 LNHDA and CDR2 SQIVND (reference sequence). The CDR3 runs to 14 residues. Between the trimmed V and J ends, which lost 1 base and 6 bases, there was a span of 10 bases. CDR3 in DNA: TGTGCCAGTAGTATAGTAGGGGTGGGTCAGCCCCAGCATTTT. It encodes CASSIVGVGQPQHF.

The J gene is TRBJ2-3, the V gene TRBV5-1, with no clear D. The CDR3 runs to 14 residues. Trimming shortened V by 5 bases and J by 0 bases, and 10 bases separated the two germline ends. Germline lookup yields CDR1 SGHRS and CDR2 YFSETQ. The CDR3 bases are TGCGCCAGCAGATCATTATCTAGCACAGATACGCAGTATTTT. Amino acid sequence: CASRSLSSTDTQYF.

The CDR3 region is CASSTTGQNTEAFF. DNA for the CDR3: TGTGCCAGCAGTACAACAGGCCAGAACACTGAAGCTTTCTTT. The chain combines TRBV6-2 or TRBV6-3 with TRBJ1-1; weak D call: TRBD1 (5 bases). The germline CDR1 and CDR2 sequences are MNHEY and SVGEGT. V was pared by 5 bases and J by 1 base, with 11 bases between. CDR3 length: 14 residues.

The chain's CDR3 is CASSTTEAATNEKLFF. In nucleotides, the CDR3 is TGTGCCAGCAGTACCACAGAAGCTGCAACTAATGAAAAACTGTTTTTT. This chain uses TRBV6-6 with TRBJ1-4; D ambiguous. Germline CDR1 reads MNHNY; CDR2 reads SVGAGI (reference sequence). The length of the CDR3 is 16 residues. Deletions cut 5 bases from V and 0 bases from J, with 13 bases between.

The rearrangement joins TRBV19 to TRBJ2-1; TRBD2 aligns across 10 bases. CDR1 and CDR2 from the germline V gene are LNHDA and SQIVND (reference sequence). With V trimmed by 7 bases and J by 0 bases, 12 bases remained unmatched. The CDR3 is made up of 18 amino acids. The DNA of the CDR3 is TGTGCCAGTAAAAGGGGATTAGCGGGGGGAAGCTCCTACAATGAGCAGTTCTTC. This gives the protein CASKRGLAGGSSYNEQFF.

V and J are TRBV2 and TRBJ1-1; perhaps TRBD1 as D (5 bases). Trimming left V 7 bases short and J 0 bases short, with 12 bases between. The germline V gene has CDR1 SNHLY and CDR2 FYNNEI. CDR3 length equals 14 residues. CDR3 in DNA: TGTGCCAGCAATCGACAGAACATGAACACTGAAGCTTTCTTT. It yields the protein CASNRQNMNTEAFF.

The gene calls are TRBV30 and TRBJ2-7; a weak D match, TRBD1 (5 bases). The ends were cut back, 0 bases at V and 2 bases at J, with 14 bases in the middle. In germline, CDR1 is GTSNPN, CDR2 SVGIG (reference sequence). The CDR3 covers 15 residues. CDR3 nucleotides: TGTGCCTGGAGTGTACAAGGGGAAAGGCCCTACGAGCAGTACTTC. Its translation is CAWSVQGERPYEQYF.

The chain joins TRBV5-5 to TRBJ1-1; unclear D gene. Germline V gene sequence: CDR1 SGHKS, CDR2 YYEKEE (reference sequence). This CDR3 is built from 16 residues. V was pared by 6 bases and J by 2 bases, with 20 bases between. The CDR3 DNA follows: TGTGCCAGCAATACAGCCCCATCGAAATTTAACACTGAAGCTTTCTTT. It is translated as CASNTAPSKFNTEAFF.

The chain uses TRBV11-2 and TRBJ2-5; D gene unclear. Trimming took off 0 bases at V and 7 bases at J, with 6 bases between the two ends. Germline CDR1 reads SGHAT; CDR2 reads FQNNGV. CDR3 size: 12 residues. The CDR3 nucleotides read TGTGCCAGCAGCTTAGATCTGAGGACCCAGTACTTC. As protein: CASSLDLRTQYF.

This chain joins TRBV27 and TRBJ2-7; the D gene could be TRBD1 or TRBD2 (6 bases each). Germline lookup yields CDR1 MNHEY and CDR2 SMNVEV (reference sequence). V lost 4 bases and J lost 4, with 14 bases in between. The CDR3 has 14 amino acids. The CDR3 DNA sequence: TGTGCCAGCAGTTCCTGGGGGGCCGGGTACGAGCAGTACTTC. Protein sequence: CASSSWGAGYEQYF.

The CDR3 reads CASSQAQGEYGYTF. CDR3 DNA: TGCGCCAGCAGCCAAGCTCAGGGTGAATATGGCTACACCTTC. The chain recombines TRBV4-3 with TRBJ1-2, with D tentatively TRBD1 (5 bases). Germline V CDR1 and CDR2: LGHNA, YSLEER. The CDR3 is 14 amino acids. V was shortened by 1 base and J by 5 bases, with 11 bases between the two germline ends.

CDR3 loop: CASSPRAASGNEQFF. CDR3 sequence (DNA): TGTGCCAGCAGCCCAAGGGCAGCGTCCGGCAATGAGCAGTTCTTC. The chain employs TRBV7-2 and TRBJ2-1; D unclear. This CDR3 is built from 15 residues. From germline, CDR1 is SGHTA and CDR2 FQGNSA. Trimming took off 5 bases at V and 6 bases at J, with 17 bases between the two ends.

The rearrangement uses TRBV5-1 and TRBJ2-7; 10 bases fit TRBD1. The CDR3 runs 15 residues. Looked up from germline, CDR1 is SGHRS and CDR2 is YFSETQ. The V segment lost 4 bases and the J segment 7 bases; nucleotides outside the gene matches: 11. The CDR3 DNA sequence: TGCGCCAGCAGCAGCTCGACAGGGGGCGCGGGGGAGCAGTACTTC. It codes for CASSSSTGGAGEQYF.

The genes are TRBV29-1 and TRBJ2-1, with 8 nucleotides matching TRBD1. This CDR3 region has 13 residues. Germline assignment: CDR1 SQVTM and CDR2 ANQGSEA. The junction had 11 bases not matched to a gene; V was cut back by 7 bases and J by 9 bases. The CDR3 reads CSGRDRTSSEQFF. The CDR3 nucleotides are TGCAGCGGAAGGGACAGGACCTCCAGTGAGCAGTTCTTC.

The chain couples TRBV9 to TRBJ1-2; no firm D call. Trimming removed 0 bases from V and 3 bases from J, with 12 bases in between. The CDR3 is 15 residues long. Germline values: CDR1 SGDLS, CDR2 YYNGEE. The CDR3 region has the DNA TGTGCCAGCAGCGTAGGGTTGGGGAATGACTATGGCTACACCTTC. The encoded protein is CASSVGLGNDYGYTF.

This rearrangement joins TRBV11-2 to TRBJ1-1; possible D gene TRBD1, 6 bases. Trimming stripped 0 bases from V and 4 bases from J, with 12 bases between. Germline CDR1 is SGHAT and CDR2 is FQNNGV. This CDR3 comprises 15 residues. The CDR3 is CASSLDVLGGTEAFF. DNA for the CDR3: TGTGCCAGCAGCTTAGATGTTTTAGGGGGCACTGAAGCTTTCTTT.

V is TRBV2 and J is TRBJ1-6, with a possible D match to TRBD1 (5 bases). V was pared by 5 bases and J by 7 bases, with 12 bases between. This CDR3 spans 14 amino acids. The germline CDR1 and CDR2 sequences are SNHLY and FYNNEI. CDR3 protein: CASSLQVYNSPLHF. CDR3 nucleotides: TGTGCCAGCAGTCTACAGGTATACAATTCACCCCTCCACTTT.